The next 28 T cell receptor beta chains were all read from a single sample in a study of PD-L1 blockade in urothelial cancer. Some clones are missing from TCRdb's copy, which holds only in-frame ones; the method was immunoSEQ multiplex PCR. The sample has roughly 91,000 clones, over 75% seen once. Time point denoted: pretreatment peripheral blood. The source material was PBMCs, sampled around atezolizumab (anti-PD-L1) treatment. All receptors derive from a man between 60 and 75 years old with urothelial cancer.

A single count supports this clone. The chain has TRBV29-1 and TRBJ2-2, with D unresolved. This CDR3 spans 13 amino acids. Deletions cut 1 base from V and 5 bases from J, with 8 bases between. Germline assignment: CDR1 SQVTM and CDR2 ANQGSEA. For the CDR3, the DNA is TGCAGCGTTGAAGTCCCTAGTACCGGGGAGCTGTTTTTT. Encoded protein: CSVEVPSTGELFF.

The J gene is TRBJ2-6, the V gene TRBV5-4; D is undetermined. This CDR3 contains 16 residues. V was trimmed by 0 bases and J by 0 bases, leaving 7 bases between them. CDR1 is SGHNT, CDR2 YYREEE, per germline (reference sequence). The CDR3 spells CASSLAGSSGANVLTF. In DNA form, the CDR3 reads TGTGCCAGCAGCTTGGCAGGCAGCTCTGGGGCCAACGTCCTGACTTTC.

The chain is built from TRBV6-1 and TRBJ2-7, with TRBD1 matching 9 bases. The CDR3 sequence is 15 residues long. The junction had 6 bases not matched to a gene; V was cut back by 0 bases and J by 6 bases. CDR1 is MNHNS and CDR2 is SASEGT in the germline V gene. CDR3 coding DNA: TGTGCCAGCAGTGAAGCGCTTCGGACAGGGGTCGAGCAGTACTTC. It translates to CASSEALRTGVEQYF.

The chain has TRBV28 and TRBJ2-3; 10 bases match TRBD1. The length of the CDR3 is 13 residues. Germline assignment: CDR1 MDHEN and CDR2 SYDVKM. The CDR3: CATGQGFPDTQYF. The CDR3 DNA sequence: TGTGCGACGGGACAGGGGTTTCCAGATACGCAGTATTTT.

This chain links TRBV7-6 with TRBJ1-3; no reliable D call. V lost 5 bases, J lost 0 bases, and 11 bases lay in between. From germline, CDR1 is SGHVS and CDR2 FNYEAQ. The CDR3 contains 15 residues. The CDR3 region is CASSTRQVSGNTIYF. In DNA form, the CDR3 reads TGTGCCAGCAGCACGAGACAAGTCTCTGGAAACACCATATATTTT.

The chain is built from TRBV19 and TRBJ2-7; D is possibly TRBD2 (6 bases). This CDR3 has 14 amino acids. Trimming shortened V by 7 bases and J by 6 bases, and 19 bases separated the two germline ends. Per the germline V gene, CDR1 is LNHDA and CDR2 is SQIVND (reference sequence). This CDR3 reads CASNRPDGRGEQYF. The CDR3 DNA is TGTGCCAGTAATCGACCGGACGGGCGGGGCGAGCAGTACTTC.

The gene calls are TRBV5-1 and TRBJ2-1; tentatively, D is TRBD1 (5 bases). Germline CDR1 reads SGHRS; CDR2 reads YFSETQ. The CDR3 runs to 16 residues. Trimming shortened V by 0 bases and J by 6 bases, and 16 bases separated the two germline ends. CDR3 in amino acids: CASSLVAQGPTNEQFF. CDR3 DNA sequence: TGCGCCAGCAGCTTGGTGGCTCAGGGCCCCACCAATGAGCAGTTCTTC.

The chain combines TRBV6-6 with TRBJ1-2, with TRBD1 as a possible D gene (5 bases). The CDR3 runs to 14 residues. V shed 6 bases and J shed 5 bases, with 16 bases lying between them. Germline-derived CDR1 and CDR2 are MNHNY and SVGAGI (reference sequence). The CDR3: CASSLIGGKYGYTF. For the CDR3, the DNA is TGTGCCAGCAGCCTCATCGGGGGGAAGTATGGCTACACCTTC.

The rearrangement uses TRBV7-3 and TRBJ2-3; D is perhaps TRBD2 (6 bases). The CDR3 sequence is 15 residues long. V lost 1 base and J 4 bases, leaving 12 bases between the germline ends. In germline, CDR1 is SGHTA, CDR2 FQGTGA. This chain's CDR3 is CASSLKEGRADTQYF. The CDR3 bases are TGTGCCAGCAGCTTAAAGGAGGGCCGGGCAGATACGCAGTATTTT.

This chain connects TRBV5-1 to TRBJ1-5, with D possibly TRBD1 on 5 matching bases. Germline V gene sequence: CDR1 SGHRS, CDR2 YFSETQ. This CDR3 has 16 amino acids. V dropped 4 bases and J dropped 1 base, with 15 bases sitting between them. This CDR3 reads CASSPAGGLSNQPQHF. CDR3 DNA sequence: TGCGCCAGCAGCCCCGCGGGGGGGTTGAGCAATCAGCCCCAGCATTTT.

The chain is built from TRBV7-2 and TRBJ2-1; 8 bases agree with TRBD2. V shed 4 bases and J 4 bases; nucleotides not matched to a gene: 9. Germline lookup yields CDR1 SGHTA and CDR2 FQGNSA. CDR3 length: 16 residues. DNA for the CDR3: TGTGCCAGCAGCTCTCAGAGCGGGGGCCCATACAATGAGCAGTTCTTC. Its translation: CASSSQSGGPYNEQFF.

The chain is built from TRBV7-9 and TRBJ2-5, with D uncertain. This CDR3 is 12 amino acids long. The germline V gene encodes CDR1 SEHNR and CDR2 FQNEAQ (reference sequence). V shed 1 base and J shed 5 bases, with 5 bases lying between them. CDR3 region: CASSLVLETQYF. As DNA, the CDR3 is TGTGCCAGCAGCTTAGTTCTCGAGACCCAGTACTTC. Variable domain in full (rest from reference TRBV7-9 and TRBJ2-5): DTGVSQNPRHKITKRGQNVTFRCDPISEHNRLYWYRQTLGQGPEFLTYFQNEAQLEKSRLLSDRFSAERPKGSFSTLEIQRTEQGDSAMYLCASSLVLETQYFGPGTRLLVL.

The gene calls are TRBV18 and TRBJ1-1; no definite D call. This CDR3 is 13 amino acids long. CDR1 and CDR2 from the germline V gene are KGHSH and LQKENI. V was pared by 1 base and J by 3 bases, with 6 bases between. CDR3 bases: TGTGCCAGCTCACCACTCGAGGACACTGAAGCTTTCTTT. As protein: CASSPLEDTEAFF.

CDR3 loop: CASSLGTRTHTDTQYF. The CDR3 nucleotides are TGCGCCAGCAGCTTGGGGACTAGGACACACACAGATACGCAGTATTTT. This chain connects TRBV5-1 to TRBJ2-3, with 7 bases aligning to TRBD2. The CDR3 has 16 amino acids. CDR1 is SGHRS and CDR2 is YFSETQ in the germline V gene. Trimming cost V 0 bases and J 2 bases; bases outside gene matches: 6.

This chain connects TRBV5-1 to TRBJ2-7, with D perhaps TRBD1 (5 bases). CDR1 is SGHRS, CDR2 YFSETQ, per germline. The CDR3 is 17 amino acids. Trimming stripped 0 bases from V and 7 bases from J, with 23 bases between. The CDR3 DNA reads as TGCGCCAGCAGCTTGGGGGGTATGTTGGCAGGGAATGGGGAGCAGTACTTC. It translates to CASSLGGMLAGNGEQYF.

The J gene is TRBJ2-4, the V gene TRBV19, with D possibly matching TRBD2 (5 bases). V lost 5 bases and J 5 bases, leaving 16 bases between the germline ends. The CDR3 is 15 amino acids. Germline V gives CDR1 LNHDA, CDR2 SQIVND (reference sequence). The CDR3 sequence is CASSEPGLGENIQYF. The CDR3 coding sequence is TGTGCCAGTAGTGAGCCCGGACTTGGGGAAAACATTCAGTACTTC.

This clone was picked up one time. The chain couples TRBV11-3 to TRBJ2-7; D is unclear. V lost 5 bases to trimming and J lost 5 bases, with 13 bases between them. The CDR3 runs 13 residues. CDR1 and CDR2 from the germline V gene are SGHNT and YENEEA. The CDR3 sequence is CASSPWRDHEQYF. DNA of the CDR3: TGTGCCAGCAGCCCCTGGAGAGACCACGAGCAGTACTTC.

This clone was counted only a few times. The rearrangement uses TRBV7-9 and TRBJ2-7; no reliable D call. The V end was cut by 5 bases, the J end by 5 bases, with 13 bases between. The length of the CDR3 is 13 residues. Germline lookup yields CDR1 SEHNR and CDR2 FQNEAQ (reference sequence). CDR3 sequence: CASSTRLAHEQYF. DNA of the CDR3: TGTGCCAGCAGCACCCGACTGGCCCACGAGCAGTACTTC.

The V call is TRBV15, the J call TRBJ2-1; no clear D. The CDR3 extends over 15 amino acids. In germline, CDR1 is LNHNV, CDR2 YYDKDF (reference sequence). Deletions cut 1 base from V and 2 bases from J, with 9 bases between. CDR3 bases: TGTGCCACCAGCAGAGCAGTCTCTCCCTACAATGAGCAGTTCTTC. Its protein is CATSRAVSPYNEQFF.

V usage is TRBV5-4 and J usage is TRBJ1-6, with TRBD1 matching 10 bases. J was trimmed by 6 bases and V by 4 bases; bases with no gene match: 7. The CDR3 runs 16 residues. Per germline, CDR1 SGHNT and CDR2 YYREEE (reference sequence). The CDR3 reads CASSPRTGGSNSPLHF. CDR3 DNA sequence: TGTGCCAGCAGCCCTCGGACAGGGGGTAGTAATTCACCCCTCCACTTT.

The rearrangement joins TRBV7-2 to TRBJ1-2; D is uncertain. CDR1 is SGHTA and CDR2 is FQGNSA in the germline V gene. V lost 5 bases and J lost 7, with 8 bases in between. This CDR3 spans 11 amino acids. The CDR3 DNA is TGTGCCAGCAGCCTTGGCCCTGGCTACACCTTC. As protein: CASSLGPGYTF.

The J gene is TRBJ2-2, the V gene TRBV30, with 11 bases identical to TRBD2. With 2 bases clipped from V and 5 bases from J, the junction kept 1 base outside the gene matches. Germline CDR1 is GTSNPN and CDR2 is SVGIG (reference sequence). The CDR3 contains 14 residues. CDR3 loop: CAWSLAGGTGELFF. The CDR3 DNA sequence: TGTGCCTGGAGTCTAGCGGGGGGAACCGGGGAGCTGTTTTTT.

This clone was detected a few times. The chain couples TRBV2 to TRBJ2-4, with TRBD1 as a possible D gene (7 bases). Germline V CDR1 and CDR2: SNHLY, FYNNEI. Trimming pared 8 bases from V and 0 bases from J, leaving 11 bases between. The CDR3 runs 14 residues. As DNA, the CDR3 is TGTGCCAGCTCTCAGGGGGGAGCCAAAAACATTCAGTACTTC. It is translated as CASSQGGAKNIQYF.

This clone came up many times. The chain has TRBV28 and TRBJ1-5, with D unresolved. CDR3 length: 12 residues. CDR1 is MDHEN, CDR2 SYDVKM, per germline. The germline V and J ends were trimmed by 7 bases and 3 bases, with 7 bases remaining between them. CDR3 nucleotides: TGTGCCAGCATCGCGGTCAATCAGCCCCAGCATTTT. It codes for CASIAVNQPQHF.

This rearrangement joins TRBV9 to TRBJ2-1; TRBD2 agrees at 8 bases. Germline CDR1 SGDLS, CDR2 YYNGEE. V was pared by 5 bases and J by 0 bases, with 4 bases of the junction left unmatched. The CDR3 is made up of 15 amino acids. The DNA for the CDR3 is TGTGCCAGCAGTGCGGGGGGACTCTCCTACAATGAGCAGTTCTTC. Translating it yields CASSAGGLSYNEQFF. The full variable domain, its missing parts supplied by reference TRBV9 and TRBJ2-1, is DSGVTQTPKHLITATGQRVTLRCSPRSGDLSVYWYQQSLDQGLQFLIQYYNGEERAKGNILERFSAQQFPDLHSELNLSSLELGDSALYFCASSAGGLSYNEQFFGPGTRLTVL.

The J gene is TRBJ2-1, the V gene TRBV29-1; tentatively, D is TRBD2 (7 bases). Trimming took off 7 bases at V and 9 bases at J, with 19 bases between the two ends. The germline CDR1 and CDR2 sequences are SQVTM and ANQGSEA. The CDR3 contains 13 residues. CDR3 DNA: TGCAGCGGGGGACCGCTAGGGGGGGGTGAGCAGTTCTTC. It is translated as CSGGPLGGGEQFF.

This chain joins TRBV28 and TRBJ1-3; the D gene is possibly TRBD1 (5 bases). The CDR3 totals 16 residues. V gave up 3 bases and J gave up 9 bases, with 21 bases separating them. The germline V gene encodes CDR1 MDHEN and CDR2 SYDVKM. The CDR3 DNA follows: TGTGCCAGCAGTTTTACCCCAGGGTTATTCGGGAGCACCATATATTTT. Protein product: CASSFTPGLFGSTIYF.

The chain recombines TRBV7-9 with TRBJ2-3; D might be TRBD2 (7 bases). This CDR3 has 15 amino acids. V lost 4 bases and J lost 3, with 14 bases in between. In germline, CDR1 is SEHNR, CDR2 FQNEAQ (reference sequence). This CDR3 reads CASSSTGGLTDTQYF. In DNA, the CDR3 is TGTGCCAGCAGCTCGACCGGGGGGCTTACAGATACGCAGTATTTT.